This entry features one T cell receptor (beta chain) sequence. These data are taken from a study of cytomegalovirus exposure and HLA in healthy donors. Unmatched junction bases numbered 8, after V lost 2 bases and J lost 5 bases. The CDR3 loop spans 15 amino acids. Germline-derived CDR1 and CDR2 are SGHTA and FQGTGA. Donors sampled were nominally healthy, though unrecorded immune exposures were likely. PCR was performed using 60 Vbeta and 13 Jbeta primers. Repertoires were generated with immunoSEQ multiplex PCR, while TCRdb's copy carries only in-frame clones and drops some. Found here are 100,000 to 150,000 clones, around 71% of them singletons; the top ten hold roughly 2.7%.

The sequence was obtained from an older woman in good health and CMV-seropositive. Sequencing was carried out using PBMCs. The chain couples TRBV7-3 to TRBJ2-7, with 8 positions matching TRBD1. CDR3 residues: CASSLGAGGANEQYF. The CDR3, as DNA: TGTGCCAGCAGCTTAGGGGCAGGGGGCGCGAACGAGCAGTACTTC.